This T cell receptor beta chain was recorded in a study of blood T cells in healthy people across ages. Findings and caveats of the study: Per million T cells, the diversity of TCR beta decreased roughly linearly as age advanced. Unsorted PBMCs prevented conclusive naive versus antigen-experienced comparison.

A second roughly 7 to 12 cycle PCR used barcoded and J-beta primers. Each CDR3 protein gets one entry after TCRdb re-called the 5' RACE reads with MiXCR. The sample has around 1,500,000 distinct CDR3 sequences, roughly 27% seen once; the top ten hold roughly 8%. A note on this clonotype: What it binds is unknown.

From germline, CDR1 is MNHEY and CDR2 SVGAGI. The CDR3 is 15 amino acids. With 2 bases clipped from V and 4 bases from J, the junction kept 5 bases outside the gene matches. J is TRBJ1-1 and V is TRBV6-5; 9 bases match TRBD1. Sequencing used blood. The TCR sequence derives from a woman aged 25 to 39 in good health. The CDR3 region has the DNA TGTGCCAGCAGTTACAACAGGGGGCCAGGCACTGAAGCTTTCTTT. This sequence encodes CASSYNRGPGTEAFF.